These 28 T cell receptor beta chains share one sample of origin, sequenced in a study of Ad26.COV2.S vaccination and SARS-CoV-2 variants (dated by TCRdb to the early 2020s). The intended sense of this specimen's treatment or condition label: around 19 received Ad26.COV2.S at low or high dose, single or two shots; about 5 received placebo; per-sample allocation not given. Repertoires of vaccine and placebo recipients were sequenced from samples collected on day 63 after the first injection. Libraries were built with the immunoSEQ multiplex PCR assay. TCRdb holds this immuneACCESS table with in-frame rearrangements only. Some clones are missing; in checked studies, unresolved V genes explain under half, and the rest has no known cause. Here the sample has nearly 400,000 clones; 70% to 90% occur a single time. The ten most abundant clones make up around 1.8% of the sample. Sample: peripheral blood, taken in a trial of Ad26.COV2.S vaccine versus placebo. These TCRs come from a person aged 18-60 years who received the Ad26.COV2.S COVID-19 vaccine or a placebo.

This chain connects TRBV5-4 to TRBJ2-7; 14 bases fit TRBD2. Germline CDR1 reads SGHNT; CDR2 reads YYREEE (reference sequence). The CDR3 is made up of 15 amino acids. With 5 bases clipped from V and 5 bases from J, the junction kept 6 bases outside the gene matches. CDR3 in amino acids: CASRQGLAGADEQYF. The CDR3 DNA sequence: TGTGCCAGCAGACAGGGACTAGCGGGAGCCGACGAGCAGTACTTC.

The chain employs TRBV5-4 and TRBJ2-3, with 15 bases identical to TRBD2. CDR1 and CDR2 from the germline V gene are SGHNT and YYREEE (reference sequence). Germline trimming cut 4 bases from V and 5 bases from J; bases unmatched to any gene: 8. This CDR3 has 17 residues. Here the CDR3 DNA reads TGTGCCAGCAGCAGGCCGGGACTAGCGGGAGGAAAAGATACGCAGTATTTT. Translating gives CASSRPGLAGGKDTQYF. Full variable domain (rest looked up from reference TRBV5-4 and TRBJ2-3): ETGVTQSPTHLIKTRGQQVTLRCSSQSGHNTVSWYQQALGQGPQFIFQYYREEENGRGNFPPRFSGLQFPNYSSELNVNALELDDSALYLCASSRPGLAGGKDTQYFGPGTRLTVL.

The DNA for the CDR3 is TGTGCCACCAGTGATTTCTCAGGGACTAGCGGGCAGCACCAAGAGACCCAGTACTTC. This encodes CATSDFSGTSGQHQETQYF. The chain links TRBV24-1 to TRBJ2-5, with TRBD2 matching over 12 bases. The germline CDR1 and CDR2 sequences are KGHDR and SFDVKD. Unmatched junction bases numbered 8, after V lost 1 base and J lost 0 bases. The CDR3 contains 19 residues.

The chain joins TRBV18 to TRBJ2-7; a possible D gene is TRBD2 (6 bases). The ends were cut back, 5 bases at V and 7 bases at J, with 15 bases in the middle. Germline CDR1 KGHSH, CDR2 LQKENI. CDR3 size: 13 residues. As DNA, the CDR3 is TGTGCCAGCTCAGAACGGACGGCGGGGGAGCAGTACTTC. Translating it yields CASSERTAGEQYF.

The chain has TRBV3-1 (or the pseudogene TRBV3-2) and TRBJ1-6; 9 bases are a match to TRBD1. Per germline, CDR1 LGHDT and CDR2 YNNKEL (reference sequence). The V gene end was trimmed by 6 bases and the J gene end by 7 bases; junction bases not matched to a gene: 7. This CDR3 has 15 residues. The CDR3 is CASSPGTGRNSPLHF. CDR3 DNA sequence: TGTGCCAGCAGTCCCGGGACAGGGCGAAATTCACCCCTCCACTTT.

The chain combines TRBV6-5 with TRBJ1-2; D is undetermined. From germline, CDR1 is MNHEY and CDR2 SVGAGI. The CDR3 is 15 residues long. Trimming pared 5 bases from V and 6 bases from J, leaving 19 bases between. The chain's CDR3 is CASSTRAGDVNGYTF. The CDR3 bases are TGTGCCAGCAGTACCCGGGCGGGAGACGTAAATGGCTACACCTTC.

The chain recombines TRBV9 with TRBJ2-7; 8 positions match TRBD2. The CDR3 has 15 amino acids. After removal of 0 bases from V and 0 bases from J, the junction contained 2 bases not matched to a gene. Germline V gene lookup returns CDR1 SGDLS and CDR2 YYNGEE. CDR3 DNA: TGTGCCAGCAGCGTAGAGCGGGGGCCCTCCTACGAGCAGTACTTC. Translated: CASSVERGPSYEQYF.

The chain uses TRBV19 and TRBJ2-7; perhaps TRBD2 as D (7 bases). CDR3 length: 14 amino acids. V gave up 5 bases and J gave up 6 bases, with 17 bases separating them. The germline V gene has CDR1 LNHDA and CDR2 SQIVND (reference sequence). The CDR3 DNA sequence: TGTGCCAGTAGTGCCGATGAGGGAGGGGGCGAGCAGTACTTC. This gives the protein CASSADEGGGEQYF.

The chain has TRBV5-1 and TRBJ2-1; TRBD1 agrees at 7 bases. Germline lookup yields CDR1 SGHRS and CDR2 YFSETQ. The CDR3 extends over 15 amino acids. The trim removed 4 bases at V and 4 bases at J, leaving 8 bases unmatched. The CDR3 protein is CASSPDRVAYNEQFF. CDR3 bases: TGCGCCAGCAGCCCTGACAGGGTGGCTTACAATGAGCAGTTCTTC.

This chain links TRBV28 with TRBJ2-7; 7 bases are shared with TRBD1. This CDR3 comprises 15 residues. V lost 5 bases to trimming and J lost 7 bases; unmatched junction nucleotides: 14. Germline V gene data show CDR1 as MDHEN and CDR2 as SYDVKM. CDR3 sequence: CASSTGAALLIEQYF. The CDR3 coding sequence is TGTGCCAGCAGTACAGGGGCCGCCCTACTAATAGAGCAGTACTTC.

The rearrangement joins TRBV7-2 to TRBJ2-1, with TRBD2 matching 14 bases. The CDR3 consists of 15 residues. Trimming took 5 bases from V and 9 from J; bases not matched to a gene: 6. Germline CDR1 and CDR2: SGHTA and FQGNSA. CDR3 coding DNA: TGTGCCAGCAGCCCCGGACTAGCGGGAGGTAGTGAGCAGTTCTTC. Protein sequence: CASSPGLAGGSEQFF.

For the CDR3, the DNA is TGTGCCAGCAGCGTAGGTGGTTCGGGTCAGCCCCAGCATTTT. Its translation is CASSVGGSGQPQHF. The rearrangement uses TRBV9 and TRBJ1-5; D uncertain. This CDR3 spans 14 amino acids. Trimming removed 0 bases at V and 6 bases at J, with 10 bases between. In germline, CDR1 is SGDLS, CDR2 YYNGEE.

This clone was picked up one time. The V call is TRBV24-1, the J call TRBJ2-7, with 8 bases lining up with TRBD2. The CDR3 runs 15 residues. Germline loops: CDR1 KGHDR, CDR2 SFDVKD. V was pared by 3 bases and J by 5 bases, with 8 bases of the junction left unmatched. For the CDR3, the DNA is TGTGCCACCAGTGATCGAGCGGGAGCTAGAAACGAGCAGTACTTC. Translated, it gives CATSDRAGARNEQYF.

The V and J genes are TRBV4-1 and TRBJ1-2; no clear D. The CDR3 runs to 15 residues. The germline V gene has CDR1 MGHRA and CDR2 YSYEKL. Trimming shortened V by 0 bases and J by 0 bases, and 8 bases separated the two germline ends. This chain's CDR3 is CASSQEMGANYGYTF. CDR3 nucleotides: TGCGCCAGCAGCCAAGAAATGGGCGCTAACTATGGCTACACCTTC.

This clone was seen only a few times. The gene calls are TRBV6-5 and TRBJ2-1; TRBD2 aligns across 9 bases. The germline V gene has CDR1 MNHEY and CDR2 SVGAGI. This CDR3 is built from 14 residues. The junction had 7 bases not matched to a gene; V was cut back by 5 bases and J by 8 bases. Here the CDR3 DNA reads TGTGCCAGCAGTCCTATAGCGGGAGCGGATGAGCAGTTCTTC. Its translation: CASSPIAGADEQFF.

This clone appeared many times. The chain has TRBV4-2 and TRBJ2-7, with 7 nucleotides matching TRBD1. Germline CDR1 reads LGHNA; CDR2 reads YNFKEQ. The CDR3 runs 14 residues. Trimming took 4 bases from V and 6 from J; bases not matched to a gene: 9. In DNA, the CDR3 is TGTGCCAGCAGCCCCGACAGGGAGCGGTCCGAGCAGTACTTC. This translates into CASSPDRERSEQYF.

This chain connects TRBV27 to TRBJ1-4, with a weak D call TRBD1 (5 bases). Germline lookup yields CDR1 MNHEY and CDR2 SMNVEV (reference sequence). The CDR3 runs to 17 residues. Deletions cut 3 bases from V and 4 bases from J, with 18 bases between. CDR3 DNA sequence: TGTGCCAGCAGTTTCCTTTCGATCCAGGGCATTAATGAAAAACTGTTTTTT. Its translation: CASSFLSIQGINEKLFF.

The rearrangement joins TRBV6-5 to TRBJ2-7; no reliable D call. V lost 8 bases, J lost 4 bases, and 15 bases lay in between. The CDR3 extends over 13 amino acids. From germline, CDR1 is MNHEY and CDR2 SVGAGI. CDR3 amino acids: CASSQPPTYEQYF. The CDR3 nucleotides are TGTGCCAGCTCCCAACCCCCGACTTACGAGCAGTACTTC.

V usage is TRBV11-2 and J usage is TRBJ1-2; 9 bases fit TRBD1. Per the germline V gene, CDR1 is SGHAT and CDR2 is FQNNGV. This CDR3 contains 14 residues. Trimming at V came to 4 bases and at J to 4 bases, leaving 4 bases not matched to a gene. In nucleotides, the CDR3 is TGTGCCAGCAGCTCCAGGACAGGGGTCTATGGCTACACCTTC. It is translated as CASSSRTGVYGYTF.

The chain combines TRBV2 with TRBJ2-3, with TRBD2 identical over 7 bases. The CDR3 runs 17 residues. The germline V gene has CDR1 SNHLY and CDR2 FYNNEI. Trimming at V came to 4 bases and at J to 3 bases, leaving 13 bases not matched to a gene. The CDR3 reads CASSGVPWGGRTDTQYF. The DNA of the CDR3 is TGTGCCAGCAGTGGAGTTCCCTGGGGGGGTAGGACAGATACGCAGTATTTT. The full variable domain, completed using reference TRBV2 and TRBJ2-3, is EPEVTQTPSHQVTQMGQEVILRCVPISNHLYFYWYRQILGQKVEFLVSFYNNEISEKSEIFDDQFSVERPDGSNFTLKIRSTKLEDSAMYFCASSGVPWGGRTDTQYFGPGTRLTVL.

The CDR3 protein is CASSESVGLKSSYNSPLHF. The CDR3, as DNA: TGTGCCAGCAGTGAAAGTGTCGGACTGAAGAGCTCCTATAATTCACCCCTCCACTTT. V is TRBV6-1 and J is TRBJ1-6, with unresolved D. This CDR3 comprises 19 residues. Trimming removed 2 bases from V and 0 bases from J, with 17 bases in between. In germline, CDR1 is MNHNS, CDR2 SASEGT.

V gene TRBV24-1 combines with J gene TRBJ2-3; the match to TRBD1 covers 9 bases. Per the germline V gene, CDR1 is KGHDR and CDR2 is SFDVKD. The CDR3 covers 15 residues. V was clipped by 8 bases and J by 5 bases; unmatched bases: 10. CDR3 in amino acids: CATNPGQGLEDTQYF. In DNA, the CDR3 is TGTGCCACCAACCCGGGACAGGGCCTGGAAGATACGCAGTATTTT.

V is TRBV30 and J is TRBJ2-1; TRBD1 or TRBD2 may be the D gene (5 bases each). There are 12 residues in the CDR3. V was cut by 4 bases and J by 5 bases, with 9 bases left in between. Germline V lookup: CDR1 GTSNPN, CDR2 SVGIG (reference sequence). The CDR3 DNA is TGTGCCTGGACCCGGGACCACAATGAGCAGTTCTTC. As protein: CAWTRDHNEQFF.

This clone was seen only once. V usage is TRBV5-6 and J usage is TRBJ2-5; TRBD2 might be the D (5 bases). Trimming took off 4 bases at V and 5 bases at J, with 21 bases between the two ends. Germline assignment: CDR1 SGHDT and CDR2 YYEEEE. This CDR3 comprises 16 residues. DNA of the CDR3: TGTGCCAGCAGCCGCGGACTGAGCCATCCGGCGGAGACCCAGTACTTC. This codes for CASSRGLSHPAETQYF.

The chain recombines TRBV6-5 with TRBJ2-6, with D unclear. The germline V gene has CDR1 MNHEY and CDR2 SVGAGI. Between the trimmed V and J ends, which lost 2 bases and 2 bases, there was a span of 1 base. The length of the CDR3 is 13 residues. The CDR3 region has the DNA TGTGCCAGCAGTTACGCTGGGGCCAACGTCCTGACTTTC. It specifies CASSYAGANVLTF.

This CDR3 is CASSAGDRVSGANVLTF. DNA of the CDR3: TGTGCCAGCAGTGCGGGGGACAGGGTCTCTGGGGCCAACGTCCTGACTTTC. The chain has TRBV6-1 and TRBJ2-6, with 9 positions matching TRBD1. Germline loops: CDR1 MNHNS, CDR2 SASEGT. The CDR3 sequence is 17 residues long. V trimming: 4 bases; J trimming: 0 bases; junction bases outside the gene matches: 4.

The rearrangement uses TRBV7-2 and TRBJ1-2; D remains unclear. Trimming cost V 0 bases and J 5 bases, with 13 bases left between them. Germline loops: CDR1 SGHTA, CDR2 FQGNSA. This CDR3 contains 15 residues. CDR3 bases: TGTGCCAGCAGCTTAGCGGCGGATAGCAGTTATGGCTACACCTTC. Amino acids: CASSLAADSSYGYTF.

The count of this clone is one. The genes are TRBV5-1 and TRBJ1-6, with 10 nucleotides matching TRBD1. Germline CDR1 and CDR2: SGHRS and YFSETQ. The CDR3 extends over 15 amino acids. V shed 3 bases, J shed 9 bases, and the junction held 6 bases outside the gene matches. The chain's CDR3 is CASSSRDRGRSPLHF. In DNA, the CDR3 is TGCGCCAGCAGCTCCCGGGACAGGGGTCGTTCACCCCTCCACTTT.